The clone carrying this T cell receptor (beta chain) showed up just a few times. From the 5' RACE reads, TCRdb called clonotypes with MiXCR, one entry per CDR3 protein. This sample carries roughly 40,000 distinct CDR3 sequences, under 20% of them seen once, and the ten largest clones take 2.5% to 3%. The CDR3 loop spans 18 amino acids. Germline CDR1 and CDR2: LGHNA and YNFKEQ. The V and J ends lost 3 bases and 2 bases, in that order; junction bases with no gene match: 11. The chain carries TRBV4-2 and TRBJ1-5, with TRBD1 matching 9 bases. This sequence originates from a female donor with breast cancer. Sample: naive CD4+ T cells sorted from a lymph node. The subset is: naive CD4+ T cells, CD4+CD45RA+CD25-. This chain's CDR3 is CASSQATGGAWGNQPQHF. CDR3 nucleotide sequence: TGTGCCAGCAGCCAGGCAACAGGGGGCGCTTGGGGCAATCAGCCCCAGCATTTT.